The TCR beta chain described here comes from a study of T cell responses to AZD1222 COVID-19 vaccine. Broader study findings: A reported finding is that nearly half of spike-specific TCRs target unmutated variant regions.

Per germline, CDR1 SEHNR and CDR2 FQNEAQ (reference sequence). Trimming cost V 3 bases and J 2 bases, with 7 bases left between them. The CDR3 sequence is 13 residues long. This clone was recorded only once. What it binds is not known. The repertoire was sequenced with immunoSEQ multiplex PCR; TCRdb's copy has only in-frame clones and lacks some. The table records tens of thousands of clones, 60% to 85% of them present only once. The rearrangement links TRBV7-9 to TRBJ2-5; unclear D gene. The sequence was obtained from an adult in good health. The sequenced sample was peripheral blood, obtained on day 0 of AZD1222 vaccination. The CDR3, as DNA: TGTGCCAGCAGCTTGCAGGCTCAAGAGACCCAGTACTTC. Translated: CASSLQAQETQYF.